The 16 T cell receptor beta chains given below trace back to one sample, sequenced in a study of blood T cell repertoires in COVID-19. Using immunoSEQ multiplex PCR, the repertoire was profiled, and TCRdb retains in-frame clones only, with some absent. There are fewer than 500,000 clones in the sample; 87% occur only once, and 0.7% lies in the top ten. Source material: PBMCs or T cells enriched from blood (not recorded which). Source of these receptors: a woman between 18 and 29 years old who had recovered from COVID-19.

The chain uses TRBV2 and TRBJ2-7; 7 nucleotides align to TRBD1. This CDR3 spans 14 amino acids. Per germline, CDR1 SNHLY and CDR2 FYNNEI. V shed 5 bases, J shed 5 bases, and the junction held 9 bases outside the gene matches. CDR3 in amino acids: CASSLTGIPDEQYF. In nucleotides, the CDR3 is TGTGCCAGCAGTTTGACAGGGATACCCGACGAGCAGTACTTC.

The V call is TRBV19, the J call TRBJ1-5, with D perhaps matching TRBD1 (5 bases). The germline V and J ends were trimmed by 7 bases and 1 base, with 23 bases remaining between them. Germline CDR1 and CDR2: LNHDA and SQIVND (reference sequence). This CDR3 has 18 amino acids. The CDR3 DNA sequence: TGTGCCAGTACCCAAGGGGTCAGGGCGTTACGGAGCAATCAGCCCCAGCATTTT. Protein product: CASTQGVRALRSNQPQHF.

In DNA, the CDR3 is TGTGCCAGCAGCCACCGGACAGGAATGGGTGGAAACACCATATATTTT. Translated: CASSHRTGMGGNTIYF. The genes are TRBV3-1 (or the pseudogene TRBV3-2) and TRBJ1-3; the match to TRBD1 covers 7 bases. The trim removed 3 bases at V and 3 bases at J, leaving 8 bases unmatched. Germline-derived CDR1 and CDR2 are LGHDT and YNNKEL (reference sequence). The CDR3 length is 16 residues.

V usage is TRBV6-1 and J usage is TRBJ1-2; D possibly corresponds to TRBD1 (5 bases). V lost 3 bases, J lost 7 bases, and 9 bases lay in between. Per germline, CDR1 MNHNS and CDR2 SASEGT. The CDR3 consists of 12 residues. The CDR3 sequence: CASSDRQLGYTF. CDR3 nucleotides: TGTGCCAGCAGTGATAGACAGCTTGGCTACACCTTC.

CDR3 nucleotides: TGTGCCAGCACCTTAGTGGGCACCTATGGCTACACCTTC. The encoded protein is CASTLVGTYGYTF. J is TRBJ1-2 and V is TRBV12-3 or TRBV12-4; D is undetermined. V dropped 7 bases and J dropped 4 bases, with 13 bases sitting between them. The CDR3 spans 13 residues.

The rearrangement joins TRBV20-1 to TRBJ1-3; D remains ambiguous. CDR3 length: 13 amino acids. Germline values: CDR1 DFQATT, CDR2 SNEGSKA (reference sequence). The ends were cut back, 3 bases at V and 0 bases at J, with 6 bases in the middle. CDR3 coding DNA: TGCAGTGCTAGTGAGAGCTCTGGAAACACCATATATTTT. Translated, it gives CSASESSGNTIYF.

This chain links TRBV1 with TRBJ2-7; the D call of TRBD2 is as the table states it, not checked on the DNA. TRBV1 is reported as a pseudogene. The CDR3 has 10 residues. CDR3 bases: TGCACCAGCAGCAGCCACGAGCAGTACTTC. It is translated as CTSSSHEQYF.

This clone was counted a few times. The chain uses TRBV10-3 and TRBJ1-2; a weak D match, TRBD1 (6 bases). V lost 7 bases to trimming and J lost 0 bases, with 12 bases between them. Germline values: CDR1 ENHRY, CDR2 SYGVKD. CDR3 length: 14 residues. CDR3 DNA sequence: TGTGCCATCAAGACAGGCTCAGCTAACTATGGCTACACCTTC. Translating it yields CAIKTGSANYGYTF.

V and J are TRBV4-2 and TRBJ2-3, with 10 bases that match TRBD2. The V and J ends lost 1 base and 4 bases, in that order; junction bases with no gene match: 2. Germline values: CDR1 LGHNA, CDR2 YNFKEQ. CDR3 length equals 15 residues. The DNA of the CDR3 is TGTGCCAGCAGCCAAGCCAGCGGGGGGGCAGATACGCAGTATTTT. Translation gives CASSQASGGADTQYF.

The V gene is TRBV7-9, the J gene TRBJ1-6; tentatively, D is TRBD1 (6 bases). The CDR3 is made up of 16 amino acids. Germline loops: CDR1 SEHNR, CDR2 FQNEAQ (reference sequence). V lost 4 bases and J lost 7, with 17 bases in between. CDR3 protein: CASSSSPTGTNSPLHF. CDR3 nucleotide sequence: TGTGCCAGCAGCTCGAGCCCGACAGGAACAAATTCACCCCTCCACTTT.

The chain is built from TRBV10-1 and TRBJ2-1; 9 positions match TRBD1. Germline trimming cut 1 base from V and 8 bases from J; bases unmatched to any gene: 0. This CDR3 comprises 13 residues. CDR1 and CDR2 from the germline V gene are WNHNN and SYGVQD (reference sequence). The DNA for the CDR3 is TGCGCCAGCAGTGAGTGGACAGGGGATGAGCAGTTCTTC. It specifies CASSEWTGDEQFF.

The rearrangement uses TRBV4-1 and TRBJ2-2, with D perhaps TRBD2 (6 bases). The CDR3 has 15 residues. Trimming cost V 4 bases and J 6 bases, with 15 bases left between them. The germline V gene has CDR1 MGHRA and CDR2 YSYEKL. This CDR3 is CASSPLAVLSGELFF. CDR3 nucleotide sequence: TGCGCCAGCAGCCCCTTAGCGGTGTTATCCGGGGAGCTGTTTTTT.

Concerning this clone itself: The same CDR3 can be traced to other DNA sequences in this sample. The V gene is TRBV9, the J gene TRBJ1-6; possible D gene TRBD1, 5 bases. V shed 2 bases and J shed 0 bases, with 9 bases lying between them. Germline V CDR1 and CDR2: SGDLS, YYNGEE. The CDR3 loop spans 16 amino acids. CDR3 nucleotide sequence: TGTGCCAGCAGCGTCACAGGATCCTCCTATAATTCACCCCTCCACTTT. It codes for CASSVTGSSYNSPLHF. The full variable domain, its missing parts supplied by reference TRBV9 and TRBJ1-6, is DSGVTQTPKHLITATGQRVTLRCSPRSGDLSVYWYQQSLDQGLQFLIQYYNGEERAKGNILERFSAQQFPDLHSELNLSSLELGDSALYFCASSVTGSSYNSPLHFGNGTRLTVT.

This clone was recorded many times. This chain joins TRBV2 and TRBJ1-1; D gene ambiguous. The germline V gene encodes CDR1 SNHLY and CDR2 FYNNEI. This CDR3 has 13 amino acids. Deletions cut 7 bases from V and 6 bases from J, with 15 bases between. CDR3 bases: TGTGCCAGCATAGGCGGGGAGACTTCTGAAGCTTTCTTT. Its protein product is CASIGGETSEAFF.

To note about this clone: The same CDR3 can be traced to other DNA sequences in this sample. The gene calls are TRBV6-4 and TRBJ1-1; D is unresolved. CDR1 MRHNA and CDR2 SNTAGT come from the germline V gene. The CDR3 is 13 residues long. Trimming removed 3 bases at V and 1 base at J, with 6 bases between. CDR3 sequence reads: CASSEGRNTEAFF. The CDR3 region has the DNA TGTGCCAGCAGTGAGGGCAGGAACACTGAAGCTTTCTTT.

The chain couples TRBV5-1 to TRBJ2-5; 9 bases agree with TRBD2. Germline loops: CDR1 SGHRS, CDR2 YFSETQ. V was clipped by 0 bases and J by 4 bases; unmatched bases: 7. The CDR3 has 16 amino acids. CDR3 region: CASSLGLAGLRETQYF. DNA of the CDR3: TGCGCCAGCAGCTTGGGGCTAGCGGGGTTGCGAGAGACCCAGTACTTC. The full variable domain, with the rest looked up from reference TRBV5-1 and TRBJ2-5, is KAGVTQTPRYLIKTRGQQVTLSCSPISGHRSVSWYQQTPGQGLQFLFEYFSETQRNKGNFPGRFSGRQFSNSRSEMNVSTLELGDSALYLCASSLGLAGLRETQYFGPGTRLLVL.